The clone carrying this TCR beta chain was seen once. The antigen is undetermined. These data are taken from a study of shared clonotypes between healthy human individuals. Background on the study: The donor pool was made up of two women and three men aged 18 to 49. CD8 memory received one plate per donor, CD8 naive two, CD4 memory three and CD4 naive three. General study findings and limits: A generally larger estimated richness was seen in naive subsets than in memory subsets. A handful of donors shared around 5.1% of their naive CD4 clonotypes.

Method: immunoSEQ multiplex PCR; TCRdb's copy keeps in-frame clones and lacks some. This table has a few million clones, 92% appearing once. Germline lookup yields CDR1 KGHSH and CDR2 LQKENI. This CDR3 is 14 amino acids long. J gave up 5 bases and V 4 bases, and 5 bases lay outside the gene matches. Material for sequencing was naive CD4+ T cells from PBMCs. Subset here: CD45RA+ positively selected. The chain uses TRBV18 and TRBJ2-4, with 7 bases that match TRBD1. This receptor was taken from a man between 18 and 35 years old in good health. Some clones in this sample may be carry-over from other donors' samples. CDR3 in amino acids: CASSLAGGENIQYF. For the CDR3, the DNA is TGTGCCAGCTCACTGGCAGGGGGTGAAAACATTCAGTACTTC.